This T cell receptor (beta chain) originates from a study of blood T cell repertoires in COVID-19. Method: immunoSEQ multiplex PCR; TCRdb's copy keeps in-frame clones and lacks some. This sample has under 95,000 clones, with around 79% found just once. This clone was recorded only once. The CDR3 has 15 amino acids. The V and J ends lost 1 base and 6 bases respectively, with 12 bases between them. Germline values: CDR1 LGHDT, CDR2 YNNKEL (reference sequence). The specimen sequenced was peripheral blood. This chain links TRBV3-1 (or the pseudogene TRBV3-2) with TRBJ1-4; D not resolved. This clonotype was obtained from a man aged 50 to 60 with active or convalescent COVID-19. The CDR3: CASSQVLREDEKLFF. The CDR3 nucleotides are TGTGCCAGCAGCCAAGTCCTACGGGAAGATGAAAAACTGTTTTTT.